This record concerns one TCR beta chain sequence. This clonotype was detected ten times or more. The clone's antigen remains unknown. Within one base of it there is no much larger clone, and no base qualities were kept. Every donor was a healthy Caucasian. Three pairs of female monozygotic twins, all aged about 18 to 30 years, made up the twin cohort. Peripheral blood mononuclear cells were used as the source from which RNA for TCR libraries was isolated. This sample was included in a study of identical twins (TCRdb year 2016). A note on the overall study: To test whether fetal clonotypes persist, the study used deep sequencing on TCR alpha and beta repertoires from monozygotic twins, unrelated adults of various ages, and cord blood. To rule out contamination, the twin experiments were replicated at different times with different library preparation protocols. Broader findings and caveats from the paper: Fewer insertions were carried by abundant cord blood beta clonotypes; a weaker similar trend was observed in young adult naive repertoires, while no such trend was observed in memory repertoires. Because the same donors could not be followed over many years, the conclusions relied on cross-sectional statistical analysis. Recombination models systematically underestimated out-of-frame TCR alpha sharing in monozygotic twins but agreed with sharing between unrelated individuals. Compared with coincidental sharing between unrelated individuals, an excess of low generation-probability sequences was observed among out-of-frame TCR alpha sequences shared between twins. In beta out-of-frame sequences, excess twin sharing was weaker, because having fewer shared sequences lowered the signal-to-noise ratio. Zero-insertion analyses could be partly confounded by invariant T cells such as MAIT and iNKT, although diverse VJ usage argued against such confounding for most clonotypes.

Libraries came from 5' RACE. TCRdb records Illumina HiSeq 2000 as the sequencer. A universal primer binding site was introduced by template switching, and a unique molecular identifier was present in the final cDNA, enabling accurate counting of TCR cDNA molecules. First-strand cDNA for TCR alpha and beta chains was synthesized from specific primers in the conserved constant-segment region. To control for contamination, every cDNA library carried two barcodes: a SMART-Mk sample barcode plus Illumina barcodes. Two successive PCR steps introduced TruSeq adapter sequences along with Illumina sample barcodes. TCR alpha and beta cDNA libraries were sequenced on the Illumina HiSeq platform with custom primers. Per the source publication's procedure: MiGEC processed the raw reads to extract unique molecular identifiers, while MiXCR was used to determine the CDR3 positions. Recombination models were inferred per individual with the repgenHMM and IGoR tools using an EM algorithm. The tcR package in R was used for shared clonotype analysis, with sharing normalized by the product of cloneset sizes. Out-of-frame nonproductive sequences were analyzed to study raw recombination free of thymic and clonal selection effects. The raw public reads went through TCRdb reprocessing: fastp at Q25, MiXCR clone calling, in-frame beta chains kept. Rows merge per CDR3 protein into single entries with the most common DNA and genes. The V and J calls reflect TCRdb's pipeline rather than the authors' work. The sample has 700,000 to 950,000 distinct CDR3 sequences on record, more than 9% of them singletons. The ten largest make up around 1.5% of the sample.

The CDR3 numbers 9 residues from cysteine through phenylalanine. CDR3 DNA only is kept here, 27 bases in frame from base 1. CDR1 and CDR2, looked up from the germline V gene (reference sequence), are DFQATT and SNEGSKA. A further study also used this sample, focusing on yellow fever vaccine responses in identical twins. The second source states: According to the authors, the vaccine-induced T cell response in identical twins seemed to be partly convergent and partly specific to each individual. Focusing on identical twins, the study followed the T cell clones that responded to the vaccine, and did so with precision.

Sequenced sample: PBMCs. The TCR originated in a young woman in good health. This sequence uses TRBV20-1 and TRBJ1-5; a weak D assignment points to TRBD1 (5 bases agree). The CDR3 region: CSAGLPQHF. At the DNA level, the sequence is TGCAGCGCGGGGCTGCCCCAGCATTTT.